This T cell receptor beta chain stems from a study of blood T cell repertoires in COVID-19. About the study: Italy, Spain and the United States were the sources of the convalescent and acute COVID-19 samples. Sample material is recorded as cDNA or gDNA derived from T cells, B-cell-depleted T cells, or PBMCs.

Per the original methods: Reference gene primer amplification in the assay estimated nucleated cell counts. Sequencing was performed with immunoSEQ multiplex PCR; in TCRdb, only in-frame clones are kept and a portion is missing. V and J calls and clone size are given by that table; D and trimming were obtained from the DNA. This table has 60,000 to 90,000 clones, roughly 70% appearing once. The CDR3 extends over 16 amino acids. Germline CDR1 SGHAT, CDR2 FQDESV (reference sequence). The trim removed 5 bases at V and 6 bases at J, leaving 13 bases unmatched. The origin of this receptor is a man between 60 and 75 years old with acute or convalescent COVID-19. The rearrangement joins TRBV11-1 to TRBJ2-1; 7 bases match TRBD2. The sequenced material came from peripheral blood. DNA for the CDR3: TGTGCCAGCAGCCCCCGGGAGGCGCGTCACTCCAATGAGCAGTTCTTC. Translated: CASSPREARHSNEQFF. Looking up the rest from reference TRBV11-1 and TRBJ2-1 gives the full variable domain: EAEVAQSPRYKITEKSQAVAFWCDPISGHATLYWYRQILGQGPELLVQFQDESVVDDSQLPKDRFSAERLKGVDSTLKIQPAELGDSAMYLCASSPREARHSNEQFFGPGTRLTVL.